This is a list of T cell receptor beta chains from one sample in a study of blood T cell repertoires in COVID-19. Using immunoSEQ multiplex PCR, the repertoire was profiled, and TCRdb retains in-frame clones only, with some absent. Of under 300,000 clones detected, 82% appear once; the ten largest clones hold approximately 3.2%. Specimen: peripheral blood. Every receptor here comes from a woman younger than 30 with acute or convalescent COVID-19. CDR3s include the opening cysteine and the closing phenylalanine or tryptophan. Each record gives: V gene, clone size, CDR3 protein. Clone size is not always given. Where it is, it says once, few, many or a class for expanded clones.

V gene: TRBV6-5
clone size: -
CDR3 protein: CASRIQGGENTEAFF

V gene: TRBV19
clone size: -
CDR3 protein: CASRRQRDTEAFF

V gene: TRBV15
clone size: -
CDR3 protein: CATSKSGTSGSGNEQFF

V gene: TRBV27
clone size: once
CDR3 protein: CASSRDIPKNTEAFF

V gene: TRBV7-9
clone size: once
CDR3 protein: CASSLGVAEYEQYF

V gene: TRBV6-1
clone size: -
CDR3 protein: CASSVGGRWSYNSPLHF

V gene: TRBV27
clone size: -
CDR3 protein: CASSPGLVVNEQYF

V gene: TRBV27
clone size: -
CDR3 protein: CASSGWNTEAFF

V gene: TRBV10-1
clone size: -
CDR3 protein: CASSEFGTAIYEQYF

V gene: TRBV4-3
clone size: -
CDR3 protein: CASSHDMENTEAFF

V gene: TRBV6-6
clone size: -
CDR3 protein: CASSHPGLAVNAGELFF

V gene: TRBV25-1
clone size: -
CDR3 protein: CASRTGVDTEAFF

V gene: TRBV9
clone size: -
CDR3 protein: CASSVASSATPIFDEQFF

V gene: TRBV6-5
clone size: -
CDR3 protein: CASSYTIGLSYEQYF

V gene: TRBV3-1/TRBV3-2
clone size: -
CDR3 protein: CASSSQKGKASYEQYF

V gene: TRBV19
clone size: -
CDR3 protein: CASKSGQGSGEAFF

V gene: TRBV7-2
clone size: -
CDR3 protein: CASSPQGRGVNNSPLHF

V gene: TRBV5-8
clone size: -
CDR3 protein: CASSFGTGARNEQFF

V gene: TRBV7-9
clone size: -
CDR3 protein: CASSWSPAGELFF

V gene: TRBV27
clone size: -
CDR3 protein: CASSATGESNEQYF

V gene: TRBV11-2
clone size: -
CDR3 protein: CASSKQSNQPQHF

V gene: TRBV28
clone size: once
CDR3 protein: CASSLMGNRVGGTNEKLFF

V gene: TRBV6-2/TRBV6-3
clone size: -
CDR3 protein: CASSPLPLAGVVYEQYF

V gene: TRBV5-1
clone size: -
CDR3 protein: CASSLSGSHEQYF

V gene: TRBV12-5
clone size: -
CDR3 protein: CASGLIVLGTGDSNQPQHF

V gene: TRBV28
clone size: -
CDR3 protein: CASTRGGIVETQYF

V gene: TRBV28
clone size: -
CDR3 protein: CASSPTGFSGSIGETQYF

V gene: TRBV28
clone size: -
CDR3 protein: CASSSSTSGRVNTQYF

V gene: TRBV5-3
clone size: -
CDR3 protein: CARSPDRVEEQYF

V gene: TRBV5-4
clone size: -
CDR3 protein: CASSRGADSYEQYF

V gene: TRBV24-1
clone size: -
CDR3 protein: CATSDPSGRNSHTGELFF

V gene: TRBV27
clone size: -
CDR3 protein: CASRPGLGTGELFF

V gene: TRBV7-9
clone size: -
CDR3 protein: CASSPGLYTEAFF

V gene: TRBV27
clone size: -
CDR3 protein: CASSLSGTASGNTIYF

V gene: TRBV5-4
clone size: -
CDR3 protein: CASSLVFATEDADTQYF

V gene: TRBV6-5
clone size: -
CDR3 protein: CASSAGGLGTEAFF

V gene: TRBV6-5
clone size: -
CDR3 protein: CASSYWTENKYGYTF

V gene: TRBV28
clone size: -
CDR3 protein: CASSYQLASGTGNGYTF

V gene: TRBV30
clone size: -
CDR3 protein: CAWGTGPSREQYF

V gene: TRBV18
clone size: -
CDR3 protein: CASSPWDRNTEAFF

V gene: TRBV7-2
clone size: -
CDR3 protein: CASSLGGVVGNTIYF

V gene: TRBV5-4
clone size: -
CDR3 protein: CASSLASSGPRSYEQYF

V gene: TRBV5-6
clone size: -
CDR3 protein: CASSRTSYNEQFF

V gene: TRBV7-6
clone size: -
CDR3 protein: CASSFSGSSYNEQFF

V gene: TRBV7-7
clone size: few
CDR3 protein: CASSLVGQTQYF

V gene: TRBV24-1
clone size: -
CDR3 protein: CATSDFDRGQETQYF

V gene: TRBV24-1
clone size: -
CDR3 protein: CATSPKWTSGRVVRYEQYF

V gene: TRBV7-3
clone size: -
CDR3 protein: CASSPDRANEQFF

V gene: TRBV7-8
clone size: -
CDR3 protein: CASSSWPGRKAVSYEQYF

V gene: TRBV3-1/TRBV3-2
clone size: -
CDR3 protein: CASSQGQGALGQYF

V gene: TRBV19
clone size: -
CDR3 protein: CASSTGGGEQYF

V gene: TRBV29-1
clone size: -
CDR3 protein: CSVQGSSGTYTGELFF

V gene: TRBV18
clone size: -
CDR3 protein: CASSPQRGYNEQFF

V gene: TRBV21-1
clone size: -
CDR3 protein: CASSERVPNTGELFF

V gene: TRBV4-3
clone size: -
CDR3 protein: CASSHGFGRGNTIYF

V gene: TRBV27
clone size: -
CDR3 protein: CASSLGRERYNEQFF

V gene: TRBV28
clone size: -
CDR3 protein: CASSSGQLYGYTF

V gene: TRBV6-6
clone size: -
CDR3 protein: CASTASGGYTEAFF

V gene: TRBV4-1
clone size: -
CDR3 protein: CASSQERLNEQFF

V gene: TRBV6-1
clone size: -
CDR3 protein: CASSEVGQGGNTIYF